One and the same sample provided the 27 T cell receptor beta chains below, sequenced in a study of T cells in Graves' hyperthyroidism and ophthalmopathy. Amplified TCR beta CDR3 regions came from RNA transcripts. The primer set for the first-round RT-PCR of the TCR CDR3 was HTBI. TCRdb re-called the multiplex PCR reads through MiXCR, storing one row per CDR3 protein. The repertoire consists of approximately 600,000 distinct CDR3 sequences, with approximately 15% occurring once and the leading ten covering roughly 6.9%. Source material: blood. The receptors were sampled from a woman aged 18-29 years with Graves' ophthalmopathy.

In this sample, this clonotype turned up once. The CDR3 coding sequence is TGTGCCAGCAGCACCTCCGGGACAGGGTTACCCGACAATGAGCAGTTCTTC. Amino acids: CASSTSGTGLPDNEQFF. J is TRBJ2-1 and V is TRBV7-9, with 9 bases aligning to TRBD1. V lost 5 bases and J lost 5; bases outside the gene matches: 13. The germline CDR1 and CDR2 sequences are SEHNR and FQNEAQ (reference sequence). The CDR3 length is 17 residues.

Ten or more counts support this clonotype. CDR3 in amino acids: CASSLPFRTGFNYGYTF. The CDR3, as DNA: TGTGCCAGCAGCTTACCCTTCCGGACAGGATTTAACTATGGCTACACCTTC. This chain uses TRBV7-9 with TRBJ1-2, with 7 bases fitting TRBD1. The V and J ends lost 2 bases and 1 base, in that order; junction bases with no gene match: 10. This CDR3 spans 17 amino acids. Germline CDR1 and CDR2: SEHNR and FQNEAQ (reference sequence).

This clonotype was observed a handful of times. The CDR3 DNA reads as TGCGCCAGCAGCCTTGCTAGCAGGAGTTACTACGAGCAGTACTTC. Translation: CASSLASRSYYEQYF. The J gene is TRBJ2-7, the V gene TRBV5-1, with a tentative D call TRBD2 (5 bases). This CDR3 region has 15 residues. V was trimmed by 4 bases and J by 3 bases, leaving 17 bases between them. Germline V gives CDR1 SGHRS, CDR2 YFSETQ.

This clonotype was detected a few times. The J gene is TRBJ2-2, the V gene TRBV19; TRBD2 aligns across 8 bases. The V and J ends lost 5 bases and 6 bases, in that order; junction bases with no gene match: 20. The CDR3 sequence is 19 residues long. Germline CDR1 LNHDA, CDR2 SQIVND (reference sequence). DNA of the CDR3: TGTGCCAGTAGTCCCCTCCGTAGCGGGAACCCCCTCCGGGCCGGGGAGCTGTTTTTT. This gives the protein CASSPLRSGNPLRAGELFF.

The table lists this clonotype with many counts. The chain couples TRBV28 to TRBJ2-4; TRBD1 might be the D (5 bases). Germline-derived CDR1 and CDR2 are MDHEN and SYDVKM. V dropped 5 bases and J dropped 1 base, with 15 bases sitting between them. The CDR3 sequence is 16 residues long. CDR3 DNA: TGTGCCAGCAGTAAGGGGCAGCCGCTCGCCAAAAACATTCAGTACTTC. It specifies CASSKGQPLAKNIQYF.

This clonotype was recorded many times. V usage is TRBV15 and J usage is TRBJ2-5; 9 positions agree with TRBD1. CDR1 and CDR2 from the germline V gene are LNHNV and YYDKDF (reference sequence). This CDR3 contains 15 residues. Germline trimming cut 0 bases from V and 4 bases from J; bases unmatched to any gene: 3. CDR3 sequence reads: CATSRDRGQGETQYF. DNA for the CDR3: TGTGCCACCAGCAGAGATCGGGGACAGGGAGAGACCCAGTACTTC.

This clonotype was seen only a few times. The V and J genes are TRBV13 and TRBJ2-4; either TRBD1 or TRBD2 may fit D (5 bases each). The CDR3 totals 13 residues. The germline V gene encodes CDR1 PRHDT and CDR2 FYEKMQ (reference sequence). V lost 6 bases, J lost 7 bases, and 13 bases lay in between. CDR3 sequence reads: CASRVYGGNIQYF. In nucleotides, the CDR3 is TGTGCCAGCAGGGTTTATGGGGGTAACATTCAGTACTTC.

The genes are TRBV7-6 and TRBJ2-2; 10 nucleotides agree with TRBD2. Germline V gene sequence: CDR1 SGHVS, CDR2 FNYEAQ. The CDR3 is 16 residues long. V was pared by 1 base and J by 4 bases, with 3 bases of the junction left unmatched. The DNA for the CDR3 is TGTGCCAGCAGCTTAGTTTTAGCGGGAGGCACCGGGGAGCTGTTTTTT. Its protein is CASSLVLAGGTGELFF. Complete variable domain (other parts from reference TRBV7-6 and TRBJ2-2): GAGVSQSPRYKVTKRGQDVALRCDPISGHVSLYWYRQALGQGPEFLTYFNYEAQQDKSGLPNDRFSAERPEGSISTLTIQRTEQRDSAMYRCASSLVLAGGTGELFFGEGSRLTVL.

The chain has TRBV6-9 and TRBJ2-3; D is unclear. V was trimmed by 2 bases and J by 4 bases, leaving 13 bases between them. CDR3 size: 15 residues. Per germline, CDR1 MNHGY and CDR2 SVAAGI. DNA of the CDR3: TGTGCCAGCAGTTATCCCGTCCGTATGGCAGATACGCAGTATTTT. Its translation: CASSYPVRMADTQYF.

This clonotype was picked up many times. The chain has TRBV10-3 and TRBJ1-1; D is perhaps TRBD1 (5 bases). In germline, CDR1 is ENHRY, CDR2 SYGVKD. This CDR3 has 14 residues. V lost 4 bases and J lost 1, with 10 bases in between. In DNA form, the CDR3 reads TGTGCCATCAGTGCGGGAGGGGCGAACACTGAAGCTTTCTTT. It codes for CAISAGGANTEAFF.

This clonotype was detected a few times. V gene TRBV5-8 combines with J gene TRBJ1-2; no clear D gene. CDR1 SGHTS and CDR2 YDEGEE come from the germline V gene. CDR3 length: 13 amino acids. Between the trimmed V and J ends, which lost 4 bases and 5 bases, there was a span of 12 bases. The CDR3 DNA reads TGTGCCAGCAGCGAGACTCGGCGGTATGGCTACACCTTC. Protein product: CASSETRRYGYTF.

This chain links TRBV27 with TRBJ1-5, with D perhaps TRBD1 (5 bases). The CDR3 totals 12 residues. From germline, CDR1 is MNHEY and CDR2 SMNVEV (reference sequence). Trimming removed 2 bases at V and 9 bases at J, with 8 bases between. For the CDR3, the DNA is TGTGCCAGCAGTTTAGGGGGTGGGCCCCAGCATTTT. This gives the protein CASSLGGGPQHF.

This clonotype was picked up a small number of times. This CDR3 is CASSSRRTGARTTNEKLFF. The CDR3 coding sequence is TGTGCCAGCAGCTCTCGCCGCACAGGGGCTCGGACGACTAATGAAAAACTGTTTTTT. This chain links TRBV7-9 with TRBJ1-4, with 7 bases aligning to TRBD1. Looked up from germline, CDR1 is SEHNR and CDR2 is FQNEAQ (reference sequence). V lost 4 bases and J lost 2; bases outside the gene matches: 16. This CDR3 region has 19 residues.

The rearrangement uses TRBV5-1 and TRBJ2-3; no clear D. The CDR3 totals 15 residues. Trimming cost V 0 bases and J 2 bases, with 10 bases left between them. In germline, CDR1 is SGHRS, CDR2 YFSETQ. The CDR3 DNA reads TGCGCCAGCAGCTTGGGTGTCAGACCCACAGATACGCAGTATTTT. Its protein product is CASSLGVRPTDTQYF.

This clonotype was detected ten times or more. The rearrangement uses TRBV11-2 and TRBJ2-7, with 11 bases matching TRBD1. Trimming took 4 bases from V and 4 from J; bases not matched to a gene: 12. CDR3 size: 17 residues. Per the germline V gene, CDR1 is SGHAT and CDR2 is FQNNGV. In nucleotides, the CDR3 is TGTGCCAGCAGCTCGCAGGTTACCGGGACAGGGGGTTACGAGCAGTACTTC. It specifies CASSSQVTGTGGYEQYF.

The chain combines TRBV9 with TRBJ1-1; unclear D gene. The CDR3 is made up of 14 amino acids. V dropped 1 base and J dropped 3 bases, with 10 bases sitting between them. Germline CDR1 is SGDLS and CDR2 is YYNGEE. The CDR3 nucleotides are TGTGCCAGCAGCGTATCAGAACGCTACACTGAAGCTTTCTTT. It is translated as CASSVSERYTEAFF.

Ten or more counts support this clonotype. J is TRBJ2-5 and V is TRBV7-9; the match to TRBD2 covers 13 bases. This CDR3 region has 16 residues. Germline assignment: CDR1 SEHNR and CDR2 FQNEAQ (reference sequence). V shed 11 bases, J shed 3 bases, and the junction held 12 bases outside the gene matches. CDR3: CAYYVGTSGVEETQYF. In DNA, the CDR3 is TGTGCCTACTACGTCGGGACTAGCGGGGTCGAAGAGACCCAGTACTTC.

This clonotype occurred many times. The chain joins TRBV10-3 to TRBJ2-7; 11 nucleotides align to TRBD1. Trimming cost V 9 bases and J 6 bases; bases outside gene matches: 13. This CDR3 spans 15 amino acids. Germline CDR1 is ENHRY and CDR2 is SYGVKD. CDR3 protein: CAMGTGTGGASEQYF. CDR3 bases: TGTGCCATGGGGACCGGGACAGGGGGAGCCTCCGAGCAGTACTTC.

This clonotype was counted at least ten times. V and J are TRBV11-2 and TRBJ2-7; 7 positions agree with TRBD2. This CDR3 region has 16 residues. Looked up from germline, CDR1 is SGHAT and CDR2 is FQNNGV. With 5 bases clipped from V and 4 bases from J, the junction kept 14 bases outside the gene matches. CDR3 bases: TGTGCCAGCAGCCAACCCTACTCGCGGGAGAGGTACGAGCAGTACTTC. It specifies CASSQPYSRERYEQYF.

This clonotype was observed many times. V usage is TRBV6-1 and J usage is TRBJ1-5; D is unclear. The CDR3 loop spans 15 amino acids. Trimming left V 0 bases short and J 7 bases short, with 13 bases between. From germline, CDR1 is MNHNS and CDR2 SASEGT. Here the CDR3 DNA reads TGTGCCAGCAGTGAAGCCGACAACTCGGGGCAGCCCCAGCATTTT. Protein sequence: CASSEADNSGQPQHF.

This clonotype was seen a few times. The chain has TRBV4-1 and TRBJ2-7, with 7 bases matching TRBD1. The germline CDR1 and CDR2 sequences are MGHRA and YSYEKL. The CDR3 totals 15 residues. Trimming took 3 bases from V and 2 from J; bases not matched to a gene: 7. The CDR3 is CASSHRDRSPYEQYF. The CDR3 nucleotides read TGCGCCAGCAGCCACCGGGACAGATCACCCTACGAGCAGTACTTC.

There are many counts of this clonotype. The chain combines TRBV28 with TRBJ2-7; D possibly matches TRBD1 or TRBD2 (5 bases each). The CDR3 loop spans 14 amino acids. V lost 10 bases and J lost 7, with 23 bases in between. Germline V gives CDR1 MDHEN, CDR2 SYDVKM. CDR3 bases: TGTGCCACCGAAAACCGGGACCCCTTTCGGGAGCAGTACTTC. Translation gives CATENRDPFREQYF.

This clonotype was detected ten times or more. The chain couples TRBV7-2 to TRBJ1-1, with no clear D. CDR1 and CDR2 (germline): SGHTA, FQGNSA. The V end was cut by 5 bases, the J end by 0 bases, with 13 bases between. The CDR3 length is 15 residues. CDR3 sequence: CASSRRPNMNTEAFF. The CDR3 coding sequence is TGTGCCAGCAGCCGACGCCCGAACATGAACACTGAAGCTTTCTTT.

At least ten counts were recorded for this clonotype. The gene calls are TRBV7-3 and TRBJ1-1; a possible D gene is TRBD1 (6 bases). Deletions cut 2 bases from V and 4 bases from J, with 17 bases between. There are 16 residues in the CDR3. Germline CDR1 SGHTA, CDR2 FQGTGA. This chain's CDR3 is CASSLGQGGLGTEAFF. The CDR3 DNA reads TGTGCCAGCAGCTTAGGCCAAGGGGGGTTGGGCACTGAAGCTTTCTTT.

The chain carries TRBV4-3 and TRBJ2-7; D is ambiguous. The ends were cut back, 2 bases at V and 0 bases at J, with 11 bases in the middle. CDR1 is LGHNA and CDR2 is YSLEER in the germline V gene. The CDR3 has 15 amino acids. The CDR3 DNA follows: TGCGCCAGCAGCCAAATCTACGGGTTCTCCTACGAGCAGTACTTC. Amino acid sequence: CASSQIYGFSYEQYF.

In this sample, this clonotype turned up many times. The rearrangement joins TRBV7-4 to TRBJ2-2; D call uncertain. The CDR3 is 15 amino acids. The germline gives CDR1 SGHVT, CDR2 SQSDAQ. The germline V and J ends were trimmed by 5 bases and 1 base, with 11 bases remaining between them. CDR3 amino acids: CASSPPGWNTGELFF. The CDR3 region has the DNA TGTGCCAGCAGCCCCCCGGGCTGGAACACCGGGGAGCTGTTTTTT. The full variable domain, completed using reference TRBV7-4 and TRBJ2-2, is GAGVSQSPRYKVAKRGRDVALRCDSISGHVTLYWYRQTLGQGSEVLTYSQSDAQRDKSGRPSGRFSAERPERSVSTLKIQRTEQGDSAVYLCASSPPGWNTGELFFGEGSRLTVL.

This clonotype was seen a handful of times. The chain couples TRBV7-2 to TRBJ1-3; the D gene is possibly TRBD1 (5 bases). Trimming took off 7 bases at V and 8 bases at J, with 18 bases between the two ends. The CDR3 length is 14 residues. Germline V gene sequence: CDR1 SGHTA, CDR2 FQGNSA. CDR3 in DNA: TGTGCCAGCACTCTAGTAGGGGCGGTGGACACCATATATTTT. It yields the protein CASTLVGAVDTIYF.